This T cell receptor (beta chain) was sequenced for a study of identical twins. Study results and limitations: Out-of-frame beta sequences exhibited a weaker degree of excess twin sharing. Findings depended on cross-sectional statistics rather than tracking the same donors.

Trimming removed 6 bases at V and 3 bases at J, with 12 bases between. This CDR3 spans 14 amino acids. The germline V gene has CDR1 MNHNS and CDR2 SASEGT. TCRdb reanalysed the 5' RACE reads using MiXCR and keeps one entry per CDR3 protein. The sample gives under 300,000 distinct CDR3 sequences, around 15% of which show up once; 7% to 9.5% is in the top ten. This clonotype was seen a handful of times. Its antigen is not known. The clonotype originates from a woman between 18 and 29 years old in good health. V gene TRBV6-1 combines with J gene TRBJ1-5, with D tentatively TRBD1 (5 bases). Material: memory (CD45RO+) T cells sorted from blood. The DNA of the CDR3 is TGTGCCAGCAGCAGCGCGGGACCCAATCAGCCCCAGCATTTT. Translating gives CASSSAGPNQPQHF.